The rows below give T cell receptor beta chains drawn from one sample of a study of Tregs in tolerant kidney transplant recipients. Clones were read by immunoSEQ multiplex PCR, and TCRdb kept only the in-frame ones, dropping some. The table has about 18,000 clones, roughly 82% seen once. The source material was Tregs from blood. These receptors were taken from a human donor in good health. Both conserved end residues are part of each CDR3. The D gene is left open where the match is weak. Only some rows state a clone size, as once, few, many or a class for expanded clones.

>.|TRBV2|TRBJ2-5|TRBD2
CASSDLLAGKETQYF
TGTGCCAGCAGTGACCTCCTAGCGGGGAAAGAGACCCAGTACTTC
>.|TRBV13|TRBJ2-3|TRBD2
CASSPLAGGIPDTQYF
TGTGCCAGCAGCCCGTTAGCGGGGGGGATTCCAGATACGCAGTATTTT
>.|TRBV29-1|TRBJ2-5|.
CSVGYQETQYF
TGCAGCGTTGGGTACCAAGAGACCCAGTACTTC
>.|TRBV2|TRBJ1-1|TRBD1
CASRRDRVMNTEAFF
TGTGCCAGCAGGCGGGACAGGGTCATGAACACTGAAGCTTTCTTT
>.|TRBV9|TRBJ2-2|.
CASSVWHTGELFF
TGTGCCAGCAGCGTATGGCACACCGGGGAGCTGTTTTTT
>.|TRBV11-2|TRBJ2-1|TRBD2
CASSFRGLAGVPYNEQFF
TGTGCCAGCAGCTTTCGGGGACTAGCGGGAGTACCCTACAATGAGCAGTTCTTC
>.|TRBV5-1|TRBJ1-2|.
CATRTALTNYGYTF
TGCGCCACCCGGACAGCCCTCACTAACTATGGCTACACCTTC
>once|TRBV9|TRBJ1-3|.
CASSVVSTGSSGNTIYF
TGTGCCAGCAGCGTAGTCTCTACAGGCAGCTCTGGAAACACCATATATTTT
>.|TRBV7-2|TRBJ2-3|.
CASSLGLGPSTDTQYF
TGTGCCAGCAGCTTAGGCCTGGGGCCAAGCACAGATACGCAGTATTTT
>.|TRBV18|TRBJ2-7|.
CASSREGGSYEQYF
TGTGCCAGCTCACGAGAGGGGGGCTCCTACGAGCAGTACTTC
>.|TRBV7-6|TRBJ2-3|.
CASSQGWGPHTDTQYF
TGTGCCAGCAGCCAGGGGTGGGGACCTCATACAGATACGCAGTATTTT
>once|TRBV5-8|TRBJ2-2|.
CASSRGQSGELFF
TGTGCCAGCAGCCGAGGACAGTCCGGGGAGCTGTTTTTT
>.|TRBV7-8|TRBJ2-3|.
CASSLRTDTQYF
TGTGCCAGCAGCTTAAGGACAGATACGCAGTATTTT
>.|TRBV19|TRBJ2-3|TRBD2
CASSIPGGGDTQYF
TGTGCCAGTAGTATTCCGGGAGGAGGTGATACGCAGTATTTT
>.|TRBV2|TRBJ2-7|.
CASTLDTTSYEQYF
TGTGCCAGCACCCTGGACACTACCTCCTACGAGCAGTACTTC
>.|TRBV5-1|TRBJ2-3|.
CASSPDGAPDTQYF
TGCGCCAGCTCGCCGGACGGGGCGCCAGATACGCAGTATTTT
>.|TRBV5-1|TRBJ2-1|TRBD1
CASSLEFRDRGYNEQFF
TGCGCCAGCAGCTTGGAGTTCCGGGACAGGGGATACAATGAGCAGTTCTTC
>.|TRBV7-3|TRBJ1-1|TRBD1
CASSLTTGAEAFF
TGTGCCAGCAGCTTAACGACAGGGGCTGAAGCTTTCTTT
>.|TRBV5-1|TRBJ2-1|TRBD1
CASRLVWTGDNEQFF
TGCGCCAGCAGACTTGTGTGGACAGGGGACAATGAGCAGTTCTTC
>.|TRBV6-5|TRBJ2-3|.
CASSSVGQAAYTQYF
TGTGCCAGCAGCAGTGTGGGGCAGGCCGCTTATACGCAGTATTTT
>.|TRBV5-1|TRBJ2-1|.
CASSEAIYSYNEQFF
TGCGCCAGCAGCGAGGCGATTTACTCCTACAATGAGCAGTTCTTC
>.|TRBV7-2|TRBJ2-3|.
CASSLGTSVQYF
TGTGCCAGCAGCTTAGGGACTTCAGTGCAGTATTTT
>.|TRBV21-1|TRBJ2-7|.
CASSKSGTSGGRPWQYF
TGTGCCAGCAGCAAATCGGGGACTAGCGGGGGGCGCCCTTGGCAGTACTTC
>.|TRBV5-1|TRBJ2-1|TRBD2
CASSSGTSGSNEQFF
TGCGCCAGCAGCTCCGGGACTAGCGGGTCCAATGAGCAGTTCTTC
>.|TRBV19|TRBJ1-4|.
CASHRRGFEKLFF
TGTGCCTCCCACCGAAGGGGTTTTGAAAAACTGTTTTTT
>once|TRBV18|TRBJ2-2|.
CASSPVNTGELFF
TGTGCCAGCTCACCAGTCAACACCGGGGAGCTGTTTTTT
>.|TRBV7-2|TRBJ2-1|.
CASSLGYYNEQFF
TGTGCCAGCAGCTTAGGCTACTACAATGAGCAGTTCTTC
>.|TRBV5-6|TRBJ1-2|.
CASSLALQIYGYTF
TGTGCCAGCAGCTTGGCCTTACAGATCTATGGCTACACCTTC
>.|TRBV10-3|TRBJ2-2|TRBD2
CAISATSGGANGELFF
TGTGCCATCAGTGCGACTAGCGGGGGGGCGAACGGGGAGCTGTTTTTT
>few|TRBV6-6|TRBJ2-3|.
CASSVRPTDTQYF
TGTGCCAGCAGTGTGAGGCCCACAGATACGCAGTATTTT
>.|TRBV18|TRBJ2-5|.
CASSPDPPPPQETQYF
TGTGCCAGCTCTCCGGACCCGCCTCCTCCTCAAGAGACCCAGTACTTC
>few|TRBV10-3|TRBJ1-6|.
CAISELRSSYNSPLHF
TGTGCCATCAGTGAGTTGAGGAGCTCCTATAATTCACCCCTCCACTTT
>.|TRBV5-8|TRBJ2-4|TRBD2
CASSAGLVHSIQYF
TGTGCCAGCAGCGCCGGACTAGTTCACAGCATTCAGTACTTC
>.|TRBV29-1|TRBJ1-2|.
CSVGLQGDGYTF
TGCAGCGTGGGACTACAGGGAGACGGCTACACCTTC
>.|TRBV7-2|TRBJ2-5|.
CASSLEGGWTQYF
TGTGCCAGCAGCTTAGAGGGTGGCTGGACCCAGTACTTC
>.|TRBV18|TRBJ2-7|.
CASSPPQGNEQYF
TGTGCCAGCTCACCACCGCAGGGGAACGAGCAGTACTTC
>.|TRBV4-2|TRBJ1-1|.
CASSQDHPNTEAFF
TGTGCCAGCAGCCAAGATCATCCGAACACTGAAGCTTTCTTT
>.|TRBV4-3|TRBJ2-7|.
CASSLTTDGIYEQYF
TGCGCCAGCAGCCTTACCACGGACGGGATCTACGAGCAGTACTTC
>.|TRBV19|TRBJ2-7|TRBD1
CASRGDRAYEQYF
TGTGCCAGTAGGGGGGACAGGGCCTACGAGCAGTACTTC
>.|TRBV19|TRBJ1-5|.
CASSIGVSNQPQHF
TGTGCCAGTAGTATAGGGGTTAGCAATCAGCCCCAGCATTTT
>.|TRBV15|TRBJ2-4|.
CATSRDNIAGQAKNIQYF
TGTGCCACCAGCAGAGATAACATCGCTGGGCAAGCCAAAAACATTCAGTACTTC
>.|TRBV2|TRBJ2-6|.
CASTTRGRFSGANVLTF
TGTGCCAGCACCACCAGGGGAAGGTTCTCTGGGGCCAACGTCCTGACTTTC
>.|TRBV15|TRBJ2-2|TRBD2
CATSRDRASGVNTGELFF
TGTGCCACCAGCAGAGATCGGGCTAGCGGGGTGAACACCGGGGAGCTGTTTTTT
>.|TRBV9|TRBJ2-7|.
CASSPRATAGPAWGYEQYF
TGTGCCAGCAGCCCCCGCGCGACAGCAGGCCCTGCGTGGGGATACGAGCAGTACTTC
>.|TRBV6-1|TRBJ1-2|.
CASSEGRLRSYGYTF
TGTGCCAGCAGTGAAGGGCGATTGAGGAGCTATGGCTACACCTTC
>few|TRBV5-6|TRBJ2-7|.
CASSATGTYEQYF
TGTGCCAGCAGCGCGACAGGCACCTACGAGCAGTACTTC
>.|TRBV7-2|TRBJ2-7|.
CASSLAHDPSYEQYF
TGTGCCAGCAGCTTAGCCCACGATCCTTCCTACGAGCAGTACTTC
>.|TRBV7-3|TRBJ2-1|.
CASSVAPGRLSYNEQFF
TGTGCCAGCAGCGTAGCCCCGGGAAGGTTGTCCTACAATGAGCAGTTCTTC
>.|TRBV29-1|TRBJ2-7|TRBD2
CSPQGETSGRSYEQYF
TGCAGCCCGCAGGGGGAGACTAGCGGGAGATCCTACGAGCAGTACTTC
>once|TRBV11-3|TRBJ1-3|.
CASSLGLNTIYF
TGTGCCAGCAGCCTCGGCCTAAACACCATATATTTT
>.|TRBV6-5|TRBJ2-2|.
CASSYSRDTGELFF
TGTGCCAGCAGTTACTCTCGGGACACCGGGGAGCTGTTTTTT